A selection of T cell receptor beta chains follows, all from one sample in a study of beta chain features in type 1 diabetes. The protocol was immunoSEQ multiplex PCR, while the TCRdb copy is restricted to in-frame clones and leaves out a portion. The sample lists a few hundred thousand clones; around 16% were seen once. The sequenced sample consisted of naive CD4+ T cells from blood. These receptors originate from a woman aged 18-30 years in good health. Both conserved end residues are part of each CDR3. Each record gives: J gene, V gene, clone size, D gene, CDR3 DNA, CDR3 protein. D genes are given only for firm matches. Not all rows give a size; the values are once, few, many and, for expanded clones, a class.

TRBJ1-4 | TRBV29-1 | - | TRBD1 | TGCAGCGCTACAGGGGGAGTTACTGAAAAACTGTTTTTT | CSATGGVTEKLFF
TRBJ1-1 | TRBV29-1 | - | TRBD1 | TGCAGCGTTGCACGGCGGCAGGGGGCCACTGAAGCTTTCTTT | CSVARRQGATEAFF
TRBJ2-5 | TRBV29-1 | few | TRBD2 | TGCAGCGTTGGTACAAACTCGGGGGGAGAGACCCAGTACTTC | CSVGTNSGGETQYF
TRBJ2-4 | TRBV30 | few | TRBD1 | TGTGCCTGGAGTGGTGGGACAGGGAACATTCAGTACTTC | CAWSGGTGNIQYF
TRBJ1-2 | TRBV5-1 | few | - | TGCGCCAGCAGCTTCCATAACTTACTTTGGAGTGGCTACACCTTC | CASSFHNLLWSGYTF
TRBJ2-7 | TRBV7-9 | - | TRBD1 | TGTGCCAGCAGCTTAGGAGGTCAGGGGGCCCACGAGCAGTACTTC | CASSLGGQGAHEQYF
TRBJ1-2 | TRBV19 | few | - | TGTGCCAGTAGTATCGTCACAAACTATGGCTACACCTTC | CASSIVTNYGYTF
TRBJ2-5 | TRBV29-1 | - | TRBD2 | TGCAGCCCCGAGGCCAGCGGACTAGTTCAAGAGACCCAGTACTTC | CSPEASGLVQETQYF
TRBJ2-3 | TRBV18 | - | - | TGTGCCAGCTCACCGGGACAAGCTTACAGCACAGATACGCAGTATTTT | CASSPGQAYSTDTQYF
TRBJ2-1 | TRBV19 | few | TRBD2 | TGTGCCAGTACCGACGGGACTAGCGGGAGCGATGAGCAGTTCTTC | CASTDGTSGSDEQFF
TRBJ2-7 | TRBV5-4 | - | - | TGTGCCAGCAGCTTGGCCGGGGGAGGGACAAGAGACGAGCAGTACTTC | CASSLAGGGTRDEQYF
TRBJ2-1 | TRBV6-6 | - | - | TGTGCCATCAGGGCCCCCCTGGATGAGCAGTTCTTC | CAIRAPLDEQFF